One sample yielded the 24 T cell receptor beta chains listed below, sequenced in a study of control samples from healthy donors and cancer patients. Clones were sequenced by immunoSEQ multiplex PCR, and TCRdb holds only the in-frame ones, with some missing. In the table there are approximately 180,000 clones, more than 85% of which are singletons. The specimen sequenced was blood. The receptors were sampled from a woman aged 40 to 50 in good health.

The rearrangement uses TRBV5-1 and TRBJ2-3; D possibly corresponds to TRBD2 (6 bases). This CDR3 spans 14 amino acids. CDR1 is SGHRS, CDR2 YFSETQ, per germline. Trimming cost V 3 bases and J 6 bases, with 14 bases left between them. DNA for the CDR3: TGCGCCAGCAGCTCCGGGACTGAGCGGGATACGCAGTATTTT. Translated: CASSSGTERDTQYF.

This clone was counted once. CDR3 in amino acids: CASSLAAGLNYGYTF. The CDR3, as DNA: TGCGCCAGCAGCTTGGCCGCAGGGTTGAACTATGGCTACACCTTC. This chain connects TRBV5-1 to TRBJ1-2, with a possible D match to TRBD1 (5 bases). CDR1 is SGHRS and CDR2 is YFSETQ in the germline V gene. V lost 0 bases, J lost 2 bases, and 11 bases lay in between. This CDR3 region has 15 residues.

The chain couples TRBV19 to TRBJ2-5; possible D gene TRBD1, 5 bases. CDR1 is LNHDA, CDR2 SQIVND, per germline (reference sequence). This CDR3 spans 16 amino acids. Trimming left V 2 bases short and J 2 bases short, with 15 bases between. The CDR3 bases are TGTGCCAGTAGTATAAAGGCAGACAGAACTCAAGAGACCCAGTACTTC. Amino acids: CASSIKADRTQETQYF.

This chain joins TRBV11-3 and TRBJ1-3; 10 bases align to TRBD1. V dropped 11 bases and J dropped 0; count of bases not matched to a gene: 7. This CDR3 is built from 15 residues. Germline CDR1 and CDR2: SGHNT and YENEEA. The CDR3 reads CARQGANVSGNTIYF. In DNA, the CDR3 is TGTGCCCGACAGGGGGCTAATGTCTCTGGAAACACCATATATTTT.

This clone has only a few counts. The chain has TRBV6-5 and TRBJ1-1, with D possibly being TRBD1 (5 bases). There are 15 residues in the CDR3. The germline V gene has CDR1 MNHEY and CDR2 SVGAGI. The V end lost 0 bases, the J end lost 3 bases, and 11 bases lay between the germline ends. The CDR3 nucleotides are TGTGCCAGCAGTTACTCGTTCGGAGGGGACACTGAAGCTTTCTTT. Its translation is CASSYSFGGDTEAFF.

This clone appeared many times. CDR3 nucleotides: TGCGCCAGCAGTGCGACAGGGGGCGGACCTCAGTACTTC. Translating it yields CASSATGGGPQYF. This sequence joins TRBV10-1 and TRBJ2-7; TRBD1 matches 10 bases. This CDR3 spans 13 amino acids. Per germline, CDR1 WNHNN and CDR2 SYGVQD (reference sequence). V dropped 4 bases and J dropped 10; count of bases not matched to a gene: 7.

The gene calls are TRBV15 and TRBJ1-5; no reliable D call. Deletions cut 0 bases from V and 0 bases from J, with 12 bases between. In germline, CDR1 is LNHNV, CDR2 YYDKDF (reference sequence). The CDR3 totals 17 residues. The CDR3 nucleotides are TGTGCCACCAGCAGAGAGGGTGGCCTCGATAGCAATCAGCCCCAGCATTTT. Encoded protein: CATSREGGLDSNQPQHF.

The rearrangement uses TRBV27 and TRBJ2-2, with TRBD1 matching over 8 bases. Germline CDR1 is MNHEY and CDR2 is SMNVEV (reference sequence). The CDR3 has 14 amino acids. V was clipped by 10 bases and J by 2 bases; unmatched bases: 6. CDR3 region: CATRQGPNTGELFF. The CDR3 nucleotides read TGTGCCACCCGACAGGGGCCAAACACCGGGGAGCTGTTTTTT.

The gene calls are TRBV7-2 and TRBJ2-5; 9 positions agree with TRBD2. Per the germline V gene, CDR1 is SGHTA and CDR2 is FQGNSA. Germline trimming cut 4 bases from V and 3 bases from J; bases unmatched to any gene: 6. The CDR3 runs to 15 residues. The CDR3 DNA sequence: TGTGCCAGCAGCTGGGGGCCTAGCGGGGAAGAGACCCAGTACTTC. Amino acids: CASSWGPSGEETQYF.

The chain has TRBV4-1 and TRBJ1-6; 7 bases map to TRBD1. This CDR3 region has 16 residues. J was trimmed by 5 bases and V by 4 bases; bases with no gene match: 8. Germline assignment: CDR1 MGHRA and CDR2 YSYEKL. DNA for the CDR3: TGCGCCAGCAGCCGTCGACAGGGCTTGGATAATTCACCCCTCCACTTT. It encodes CASSRRQGLDNSPLHF.

J is TRBJ2-1 and V is TRBV7-9; D unclear. The germline V gene encodes CDR1 SEHNR and CDR2 FQNEAQ (reference sequence). V was clipped by 5 bases and J by 6 bases, with 17 bases between them. The CDR3 length is 15 residues. CDR3 sequence reads: CASSPARDASNEQFF. CDR3 coding DNA: TGTGCCAGCAGCCCCGCGCGTGACGCCAGCAATGAGCAGTTCTTC. The whole variable domain, filled in from reference TRBV7-9 and TRBJ2-1, reads DTGVSQNPRHKITKRGQNVTFRCDPISEHNRLYWYRQTLGQGPEFLTYFQNEAQLEKSRLLSDRFSAERPKGSFSTLEIQRTEQGDSAMYLCASSPARDASNEQFFGPGTRLTVL.

V and J are TRBV25-1 and TRBJ2-3, with D perhaps TRBD2 (5 bases). Germline CDR1 is MGHDK and CDR2 is SYGVNS. Between the trimmed V and J ends, which lost 10 bases and 4 bases, there was a span of 12 bases. This CDR3 has 12 amino acids. CDR3 sequence (DNA): TGTGCCACCATGGAGGTGGCAGATACGCAGTATTTT. Its translation: CATMEVADTQYF.

The chain recombines TRBV7-6 with TRBJ1-3; D is ambiguous. Germline V gene data show CDR1 as SGHVS and CDR2 as FNYEAQ. The CDR3 length is 16 residues. The germline V and J ends were trimmed by 2 bases and 0 bases, with 11 bases remaining between them. The CDR3 bases are TGTGCCAGCAGCTTACTCGATTTTAACTCTGGAAACACCATATATTTT. This codes for CASSLLDFNSGNTIYF.

This clone was detected only once. The V call is TRBV12-3 or TRBV12-4, the J call TRBJ2-3; TRBD1 matches at 7 bases. The CDR3 extends over 12 amino acids. Trimming took 6 bases from V and 8 from J; bases not matched to a gene: 5. CDR3 region: CASSASGGTQYF. The CDR3 DNA reads TGTGCCAGCAGCGCCTCAGGGGGTACGCAGTATTTT.

The chain recombines TRBV7-9 with TRBJ2-6; no definite D call. The CDR3 has 13 residues. CDR1 SEHNR and CDR2 FQNEAQ come from the germline V gene (reference sequence). Deletions cut 5 bases from V and 0 bases from J, with 2 bases between. This CDR3 is CASSHSGANVLTF. CDR3 coding DNA: TGTGCCAGCAGCCACTCTGGGGCCAACGTCCTGACTTTC.

V usage is TRBV7-9 and J usage is TRBJ1-5, with D possibly TRBD1 on 5 matching bases. Per germline, CDR1 SEHNR and CDR2 FQNEAQ (reference sequence). Deletions cut 2 bases from V and 3 bases from J, with 8 bases between. The CDR3 runs to 14 residues. The CDR3, as DNA: TGTGCCAGCAGCTTACGGGGGGACAATCAGCCCCAGCATTTT. This sequence encodes CASSLRGDNQPQHF.

The chain joins TRBV2 to TRBJ2-7, with 10 positions matching TRBD1. Germline CDR1 SNHLY, CDR2 FYNNEI. Trimming removed 6 bases from V and 6 bases from J; junction bases left unmatched: 2. The CDR3 contains 12 residues. The CDR3 DNA reads TGTGCCAGCAGAGACAGGGGGCGCGAGCAGTACTTC. Residues: CASRDRGREQYF.

The gene calls are TRBV9 and TRBJ2-7; perhaps D is TRBD1 or TRBD2 (6 bases each). This CDR3 spans 16 amino acids. V lost 4 bases and J lost 6, with 23 bases in between. Germline V gene lookup returns CDR1 SGDLS and CDR2 YYNGEE. Here the CDR3 reads CASSPTLGGESGEQYF. DNA of the CDR3: TGTGCCAGCAGCCCCACACTGGGGGGCGAGAGTGGCGAGCAGTACTTC.

This clone was counted once. V usage is TRBV6-6 and J usage is TRBJ2-1; D may be TRBD1 or TRBD2 (7 bases each). The germline CDR1 and CDR2 sequences are MNHNY and SVGAGI (reference sequence). The CDR3 sequence is 15 residues long. Trimming took 2 bases from V and 1 from J, leaving 9 bases between them. The CDR3, as DNA: TGTGCCAGCAGTTACCAGGGGGGGTCCTACAATGAGCAGTTCTTC. It yields the protein CASSYQGGSYNEQFF.

V and J are TRBV6-4 and TRBJ1-5; D unresolved. V dropped 2 bases and J dropped 7 bases, with 9 bases sitting between them. This CDR3 contains 13 residues. Germline-derived CDR1 and CDR2 are MRHNA and SNTAGT. CDR3 residues: CASSDEVWQPQHF. The CDR3, as DNA: TGTGCCAGCAGTGACGAGGTTTGGCAGCCCCAGCATTTT.

This chain links TRBV4-2 with TRBJ2-3; D might be TRBD1 or TRBD2, each matching 5 bases. Trimming removed 5 bases at V and 4 bases at J, with 22 bases between. This CDR3 contains 17 residues. Per germline, CDR1 LGHNA and CDR2 YNFKEQ. CDR3 in amino acids: CASSIIGDQLGPDTQYF. In DNA, the CDR3 is TGTGCCAGCAGCATAATCGGGGACCAACTAGGGCCAGATACGCAGTATTTT.

This chain uses TRBV7-3 with TRBJ1-1; D call uncertain. This CDR3 is 14 amino acids long. CDR1 is SGHTA and CDR2 is FQGTGA in the germline V gene. Trimming shortened V by 5 bases and J by 4 bases, and 14 bases separated the two germline ends. CDR3 residues: CASSPKGGGTEAFF. CDR3 in DNA: TGTGCCAGCAGCCCAAAGGGAGGCGGCACTGAAGCTTTCTTT.

The chain links TRBV24-1 to TRBJ1-5; D may be TRBD1 (5 bases). CDR3 length: 17 amino acids. V was trimmed by 8 bases and J by 0 bases, leaving 19 bases between them. Germline-derived CDR1 and CDR2 are KGHDR and SFDVKD. The CDR3: CATKVDRNVYSNQPQHF. In nucleotides, the CDR3 is TGTGCCACCAAGGTAGACAGAAACGTCTATAGCAATCAGCCCCAGCATTTT.

The V and J genes are TRBV19 and TRBJ1-5; TRBD1 agrees at 7 bases. The V gene's germline CDR1 is LNHDA and CDR2 SQIVND (reference sequence). Trimming removed 4 bases from V and 2 bases from J; junction bases left unmatched: 8. The CDR3 consists of 16 residues. For the CDR3, the DNA is TGTGCCAGTAGTAGAACACAGGGGATGGGCAATCAGCCCCAGCATTTT. Amino acid sequence: CASSRTQGMGNQPQHF.